This T cell receptor beta chain appears in the sequencing data of a study of cytomegalovirus exposure and HLA in healthy donors. PCR employed 60 Vbeta and 13 Jbeta primers. Repertoires were generated with immunoSEQ multiplex PCR, while TCRdb's copy carries only in-frame clones and drops some. The sample shows tens of thousands of clones, 77% of them seen only once. Germline CDR1 and CDR2: LGHNA and YNFKEQ. The ends were cut back, 0 bases at V and 10 bases at J, with 13 bases in the middle. This CDR3 spans 15 amino acids. Comments on this clone: The antigen remains unidentified.

Notes on the study in general: The study found most TCR sequences rare, yet found some public TCRs in many donors.

This TCR was recovered from a woman aged 40 to 50 in good health and CMV-seropositive. J is TRBJ1-6 and V is TRBV4-2; weak D call: TRBD1 (6 bases). Sequenced sample: PBMCs. The CDR3 reads CASSQESQGRSPLHF. In DNA, the CDR3 is TGTGCCAGCAGCCAAGAATCACAGGGTCGGTCACCCCTCCACTTT.